This paragraph covers one TCR beta chain sequence. This specimen comes from a study of patients and donors after allogeneic stem cell transplantation. V was clipped by 2 bases and J by 5 bases; unmatched bases: 10. Germline CDR1 is SGHRS and CDR2 is YFSETQ. CDR3 size: 16 residues. TCRdb independently ran MiXCR on the RT-PCR reads; one entry per CDR3 protein. Of approximately 170,000 distinct CDR3 sequences listed, 24% are singletons. Sequencing used blood, either unsorted or a sorted T cell fraction (not recorded which). This receptor was obtained from a human donor who was either an allogeneic HSCT recipient or a stem cell or donor lymphocyte infusion donor (not recorded which). It is not recorded whose cells these are; they may come from a transplant donor. The chain recombines TRBV5-1 with TRBJ2-5; TRBD1 aligns across 9 bases. Here the CDR3 reads CASSLGSSGQGETQYF. The CDR3 coding sequence is TGCGCCAGCAGCTTAGGGTCTAGCGGACAGGGGGAGACCCAGTACTTC.